Each of the 18 T cell receptor beta chains below was sequenced from the same sample in a study of tumor-infiltrating lymphocytes in primary liver carcinoma. Bulk tissue was left unsorted, and RNA and DNA were co-extracted from roughly 20-30 mg of it. cDNA specific to TCR beta was made from roughly 500 ng of total RNA, with a constant-region primer employed for priming. Modified slightly, ARM-PCR produced TCR beta libraries over three nested multiplex PCR rounds. Each of the first two PCR rounds ran about 9 cycles with TRBV1-TRBV30 forward and C-beta reverse primers. TCRdb re-analysed the multiplex PCR reads in MiXCR, keeping a single row per CDR3 protein. The sample lists about 200,000 distinct CDR3 sequences; just under 85% were seen once. Material for sequencing was tumor tissue from primary liver carcinoma. All receptors come from a man aged 40-55 years with primary liver carcinoma and hepatitis B virus infection.

The chain couples TRBV6-5 to TRBJ1-5; D is perhaps TRBD1 (6 bases). The CDR3 sequence is 16 residues long. Germline V gene lookup returns CDR1 MNHEY and CDR2 SVGAGI. CDR3 residues: CANSYSWGGNNQPQHF. The CDR3 DNA reads TGTGCTAACAGTTACTCTTGGGGGGGCAACAACCAGCCCCAGCATTTT.

This clonotype has a count of ten or more. Here the CDR3 reads CASSLGTGGNEQFF. In DNA form, the CDR3 reads TGCGCCAGCAGCTTGGGGACAGGGGGCAATGAGCAGTTCTTC. This chain uses TRBV5-1 with TRBJ2-1; 10 nucleotides agree with TRBD1. The CDR3 has 14 residues. The trim removed 0 bases at V and 6 bases at J, leaving 0 bases unmatched. Germline CDR1 SGHRS, CDR2 YFSETQ.

As regards this clonotype: One end of the junction is discordant with germline, which a read error may explain. This chain links TRBV12-3 or TRBV12-4 with TRBJ1-3, with D hard to call. The CDR3 is 15 amino acids. CDR3 amino acids: CASSFATLSGNAIYF. Here the CDR3 DNA reads TGTGCCAGCAGTTTTGCTACTCTCTCTGGAAACGCCATATATTTT.

This clonotype was seen once. In this CDR3 the conserved last residue, phenylalanine or tryptophan, is missing, so a read error is likely. The chain links TRBV29-1 to TRBJ1-5; the D is unclear. The CDR3 covers 16 residues. Germline assignment: CDR1 SQVTM and CDR2 ANQGSEA. V shed 6 bases and J shed 4 bases, with 22 bases lying between them. The CDR3 sequence: CSVQARPAGGNQPQHI. DNA of the CDR3: TGCAGCGTCCAGGCAAGGCCAGCCGGAGGGAATCAGCCCCAGCATATT.

Regarding this clonotype: A junction boundary mismatches the germline segment, possibly from a read error. J is TRBJ2-3 and V is TRBV6-1; the match to TRBD2 covers 9 bases. Germline-derived CDR1 and CDR2 are MNHNS and SASEGT. The CDR3 extends over 15 amino acids. In DNA, the CDR3 is TGTGCCAGCAGTGAGGTAGCGGGAGCTGGGGACACGCACTATTTT. It is translated as CASSEVAGAGDTHYF.

This rearrangement joins TRBV6-6 to TRBJ2-3; D may correspond to TRBD1 or TRBD2 (6 bases each). CDR1 is MNHNY, CDR2 SVGAGI, per germline (reference sequence). V was shortened by 5 bases and J by 6 bases, with 15 bases between the two germline ends. This CDR3 is built from 14 residues. The CDR3 nucleotides are TGTGCCAGCAGTCGGACTAACCAGGGGGATACGCAGTATTTT. Translated: CASSRTNQGDTQYF.

A note on this clonotype: This CDR3 fails to terminate in the conserved phenylalanine or tryptophan, so it likely reflects a read error. V and J are TRBV14 and TRBJ1-2; D remains ambiguous. The ends were cut back, 1 base at V and 6 bases at J, with 9 bases in the middle. The germline V gene has CDR1 SGHDN and CDR2 FVKESK. This CDR3 has 13 amino acids. CDR3 in amino acids: CASSQVVKDGYTL. The CDR3 DNA sequence: TGTGCCAGCAGCCAAGTGGTGAAGGATGGCTACACCCTC.

Details on this clonotype: One base away lies a much larger clone, so this may be a sequencing read error. J is TRBJ1-5 and V is TRBV28, with D unresolved. This CDR3 has 17 amino acids. Germline CDR1 MDHEN, CDR2 SYDVKM. The CDR3 DNA is TGTGCCGGCAGTTCGTCCATTGCCCGAGAGAGGGATCAGCCCCAGCATTTT. Amino acid sequence: CAGSSSIARERDQPQHF.

On this clonotype itself: This could be a read error, since a much larger clone is one nucleotide away. V is TRBV5-1 and J is TRBJ2-2; 7 bases map to TRBD2. The CDR3 runs to 15 residues. CDR1 is SGHRS and CDR2 is YFSETQ in the germline V gene. CDR3 in amino acids: CTSSLERGDTGELFF. The CDR3, as DNA: TGCACCAGCAGCTTGGAACGGGGGGATACCGGGGAGCTGTTTTTT.

On this clonotype: Its ends do not fully match the called genes, so a read error is possible. V is TRBV6-1 and J is TRBJ1-2; no reliable D call. Germline V lookup: CDR1 MNHNS, CDR2 SASEGT. CDR3 length: 12 residues. The CDR3 spells CASSAHQYGYIF. CDR3 in DNA: TGTGCCAGCAGTGCCCACCAATATGGCTACATCTTC.

The chain joins TRBV29-1 to TRBJ2-1, with D perhaps TRBD2 (6 bases). CDR1 and CDR2 (germline): SQVTM, ANQGSEA. CDR3 size: 14 residues. The V end was cut by 4 bases, the J end by 8 bases, with 18 bases between. CDR3 in DNA: TGCAGCGTTGCCGTAGCTAGCGATTACGATGAGCAGTTCTTC. This gives the protein CSVAVASDYDEQFF.

The table lists this clonotype with many counts. The chain carries TRBV6-1 and TRBJ2-2, with a tentative D call TRBD2 (6 bases). V lost 1 base to trimming and J lost 8 bases, with 11 bases between them. CDR1 MNHNS and CDR2 SASEGT come from the germline V gene. The CDR3 covers 14 residues. CDR3 nucleotide sequence: TGTGCCAGCAGTGAAGGGGCGGGGCTAGGGGAGCTGTTTTTT. Residues: CASSEGAGLGELFF.

The CDR3 coding sequence is TGTGCCAGTAGCCGGACGCGTACAGGGAAGTACTTC. This translates into CASSRTRTGKYF. The J gene is TRBJ2-7, the V gene TRBV7-9, with D possibly being TRBD1 (6 bases). CDR1 and CDR2 from the germline V gene are SEHNR and FQNEAQ (reference sequence). The V end was cut by 9 bases, the J end by 11 bases, with 20 bases between. This CDR3 contains 12 residues.

The rearrangement links TRBV12-3 or TRBV12-4 to TRBJ1-2; 10 bases map to TRBD1. The CDR3 has 12 residues. V trimming: 11 bases; J trimming: 6 bases; junction bases outside the gene matches: 6. CDR3 sequence: CALRQGADGYTF. The CDR3 coding sequence is TGTGCCCTCCGACAGGGGGCCGATGGCTACACCTTC.

Comment on this clonotype: The DNA is omitted, as the CDR3 cannot be located on it reliably, and the CDR3 follows TCRdb's listing. The rearrangement uses TRBV29-1 and TRBJ1-2; the table's D call TRBD1 went unverified against the DNA. The CDR3 length is 14 residues, termini included. The germline V gene encodes CDR1 SQVTM and CDR2 ANQGSEA. This chain's CDR3 is CSVKFGQSIYGCTF.

Concerning this clonotype: The conserved final phenylalanine or tryptophan is absent from the CDR3, which likely points to a read error. V usage is TRBV4-2 and J usage is TRBJ1-2; weak D call: TRBD1 (5 bases). Germline values: CDR1 LGHNA, CDR2 YNFKEQ. The CDR3 is made up of 14 amino acids. V shed 0 bases and J shed 6 bases, with 11 bases lying between them. The CDR3 reads CASSQDVGLNGYTL. In nucleotides, the CDR3 is TGTGCCAGCAGCCAAGATGTGGGGCTCAATGGCTACACCCTC.

Turning to this clonotype: The junction departs from germline at one end; a sequencing error may be responsible. The CDR3 reads CASTLFGTAGYSNQPQHF. The DNA for the CDR3 is TGTGCCAGCACCTTGTTCGGGACGGCCGGCTACAGCAATCAGCCTCAGCATTTT. V is TRBV5-8 and J is TRBJ1-5, with D possibly being TRBD1 (5 bases). This CDR3 region has 18 residues. From germline, CDR1 is SGHTS and CDR2 YDEGEE. Filled out from reference TRBV5-8 and TRBJ1-5, the complete variable domain reads EAGVTQSPTHLIKTRGQQATLRCSPISGHTSVYWYQQALGLGLQFLLWYDEGEERNRGNFPPRFSGRQFPNYSSELNVNALELEDSALYLCASTLFGTAGYSNQPQHFGDGTRLSIL.

Points on this clonotype: The conserved phenylalanine or tryptophan normally closing the CDR3 is absent here, so this likely arose from a read error. The V and J genes are TRBV29-1 and TRBJ2-5; D may be TRBD1 (6 bases). The ends were cut back, 6 bases at V and 7 bases at J, with 15 bases in the middle. CDR3 length equals 12 residues. Germline CDR1 reads SQVTM; CDR2 reads ANQGSEA. The CDR3, as DNA: TGCAGCGTGTTACAGGGATGGACGACCCAGTACTTA. This translates into CSVLQGWTTQYL.